This TCR beta chain was recovered during a study of T cells in Graves' hyperthyroidism and ophthalmopathy. Ten or more counts support this clonotype. Diagnostic assessment was based on clinical symptoms, serum thyroxine and TRAb, thyroid ultrasound and orbital computed tomography. This sample holds PBMCs from roughly 10 ml fresh peripheral blood. Researchers amplified the TCR beta CDR3 regions from RNA transcripts. During a first-round RT-PCR of the TCR CDR3, the HTBI primer set was used. MiXCR was run by TCRdb on the multiplex PCR reads, yielding one entry per CDR3 protein. The table lists about 590,000 distinct CDR3 sequences, 11% to 15% of them singletons. The J segment lost 2 bases and the V segment lost 2 bases, leaving 10 bases of the junction unmatched. The CDR3 is 18 residues long. Germline CDR1 and CDR2: SGHTA and FQGNSA.

This sequence originates from a woman in her late teens or twenties with Graves' ophthalmopathy. What was sequenced was blood. The gene calls are TRBV7-2 and TRBJ2-5, with TRBD2 identical over 11 bases. The CDR3 reads CASSLRGPGTSGQETQYF. The CDR3, as DNA: TGTGCCAGCAGCTTAAGGGGCCCCGGGACTAGCGGACAAGAGACCCAGTACTTC. Complete variable domain (other parts from reference TRBV7-2 and TRBJ2-5): GAGVSQSPSNKVTEKGKDVELRCDPISGHTALYWYRQSLGQGLEFLIYFQGNSAPDKSGLPSDRFSAERTGGSVSTLTIQRTQQEDSAVYLCASSLRGPGTSGQETQYFGPGTRLLVL.